These 6 T cell receptor beta chains were all obtained from the same sample, sequenced in a study of post-analysis software for immune sequencing data (dated by TCRdb to 2014 to 2015). The study at large found these results: Significantly higher frequencies in patients than in controls were found for roughly 5 TRBV segments, including TRBV5-6, TRBV5-1 and TRBV20-1.

Library generation was performed with PCR. These reads were obtained on an Illumina HiSeq 2500. To reduce PCR and sequencing biases, unique molecular identifiers were built into the TCR beta cDNA libraries. TCRdb applied fastp at Q25 and MiXCR to the public reads, then kept only in-frame beta chains. Rows merge per CDR3 protein into single entries with the most common DNA and genes. A total of about 570,000 distinct CDR3 sequences appear in this sample, approximately 31% of them only once. Under 7% of the sample lies in the top ten. No antigen is known for these receptors. Specimen: blood. These receptors all come from a girl aged 2-17 years with multiple sclerosis.

This clonotype came up many times. The chain links TRBV24-1 to TRBJ2-5; TRBD2 might be the D (6 bases). Germline lookup yields CDR1 KGHDR and CDR2 SFDVKD. The V and J ends lost 3 bases and 0 bases respectively, with 13 bases between them. The CDR3 covers 16 residues. The CDR3 is CATSDARGTYQETQYF. Here the CDR3 DNA reads TGTGCCACCAGTGATGCGCGAGGGACTTACCAAGAGACCCAGTACTTC.

This clonotype was counted only a few times. The chain has TRBV5-1 and TRBJ1-4; 8 nucleotides match TRBD1. The CDR3 runs 15 residues. Germline V gives CDR1 SGHRS, CDR2 YFSETQ. V shed 4 bases, J shed 5 bases, and the junction held 7 bases outside the gene matches. The CDR3 DNA is TGCGCCAGCAGCGATGGACAGGGAGGAAATGAAAAACTGTTTTTT. Its translation is CASSDGQGGNEKLFF.

This clonotype came up a few times. The V gene is TRBV7-3, the J gene TRBJ2-1; TRBD2 aligns across 11 bases. The CDR3 has 20 residues. V shed 3 bases and J 5 bases; nucleotides not matched to a gene: 18. CDR1 and CDR2 (germline): SGHTA, FQGTGA. CDR3 region: CASSFSGGAYGPMRNNEQFF. The CDR3 DNA reads TGTGCCAGCAGCTTTAGCGGGGGGGCGTATGGTCCCATGAGGAACAATGAGCAGTTCTTC.

This chain uses TRBV6-6 with TRBJ1-5; 7 nucleotides line up with TRBD1. CDR3 length equals 16 residues. Germline CDR1 is MNHNY and CDR2 is SVGAGI (reference sequence). V dropped 6 bases and J dropped 2; count of bases not matched to a gene: 10. CDR3 loop: CASSPKGGGRNQPQHF. The CDR3 DNA reads TGTGCCAGCAGCCCAAAGGGAGGGGGCCGCAATCAGCCCCAGCATTTT.

The chain uses TRBV27 and TRBJ2-5; TRBD2 agrees at 10 bases. CDR3 length equals 14 residues. V lost 5 bases and J lost 7; bases outside the gene matches: 7. Germline CDR1 reads MNHEY; CDR2 reads SMNVEV (reference sequence). CDR3 sequence (DNA): TGTGCCAGCAGTAGGCTAGCGGGGGTCAGGACCCAGTACTTC. This encodes CASSRLAGVRTQYF.

The V gene is TRBV29-1, the J gene TRBJ2-5; D perhaps matches TRBD1 (5 bases). Trimming left V 4 bases short and J 2 bases short, with 14 bases between. This CDR3 comprises 14 residues. From germline, CDR1 is SQVTM and CDR2 ANQGSEA. The DNA for the CDR3 is TGCAGCGTTGGGGTCCAGGGTTTTCAAGAGACCCAGTACTTC. It encodes CSVGVQGFQETQYF. The full variable domain, with the rest looked up from reference TRBV29-1 and TRBJ2-5, is SAVISQKPSRDICQRGTSLTIQCQVDSQVTMMFWYRQQPGQSLTLIATANQGSEATYESGFVIDKFPISRPNLTFSTLTVSNMSPEDSSIYLCSVGVQGFQETQYFGPGTRLLVL.